This note documents a single T cell receptor (beta chain) sequence. In the source study's methods: Reference gene primers were amplified, and this amplification served to estimate nucleated cell counts. The table came from immunoSEQ multiplex PCR; TCRdb's copy has only in-frame clones and leaves some out. V and J calls and clone size follow that table, whereas D and trimming were derived from the DNA. The sample consists of roughly 250,000 clones, just under 90% of them appearing once. Cohort assignment relied on participant-reported clinical history. V was clipped by 5 bases and J by 8 bases; unmatched bases: 18. The CDR3 runs 18 residues. CDR1 and CDR2 (germline): SGHAT, FQNNGV. The data stem from a study of blood T cell repertoires in COVID-19. Study-level background: Italy, Spain and the United States were the sources of the convalescent and acute COVID-19 samples.

Sequences were obtained from PBMCs or T cells enriched from blood (not recorded which). The V call is TRBV11-2, the J call TRBJ2-3, with 11 bases aligning to TRBD2. The sequence came from a man aged 50 to 59 who had been exposed to COVID-19. The CDR3 nucleotides read TGTGCCAGCAGCCATCCCCCCGGGACTAGCGGTCCCTGGGGTACGCAGTATTTT. Protein sequence: CASSHPPGTSGPWGTQYF.